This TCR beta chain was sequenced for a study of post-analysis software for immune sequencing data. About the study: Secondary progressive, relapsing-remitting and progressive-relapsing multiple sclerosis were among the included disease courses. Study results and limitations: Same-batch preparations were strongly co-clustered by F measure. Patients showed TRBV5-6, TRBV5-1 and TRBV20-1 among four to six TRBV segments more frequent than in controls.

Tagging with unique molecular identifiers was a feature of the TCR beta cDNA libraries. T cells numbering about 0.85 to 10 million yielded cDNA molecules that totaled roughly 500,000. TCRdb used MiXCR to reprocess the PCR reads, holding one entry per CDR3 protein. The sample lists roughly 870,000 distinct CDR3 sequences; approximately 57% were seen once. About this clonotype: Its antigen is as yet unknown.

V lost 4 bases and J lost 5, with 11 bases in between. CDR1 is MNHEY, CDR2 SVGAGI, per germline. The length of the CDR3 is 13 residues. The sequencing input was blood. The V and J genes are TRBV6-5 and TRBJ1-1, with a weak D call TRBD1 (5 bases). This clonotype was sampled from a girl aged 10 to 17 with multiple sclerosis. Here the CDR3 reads CASSFRGWTEAFF. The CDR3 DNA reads TGTGCCAGCAGTTTCCGGGGGTGGACTGAAGCTTTCTTT.